This TCR beta chain was captured by sequencing in a study of cytomegalovirus exposure and HLA in healthy donors. Every donor was a healthy person donating bone marrow. Germline assignment: CDR1 SGHTA and CDR2 FQGNSA. The V end was cut by 1 base, the J end by 2 bases, with 14 bases between. This CDR3 is built from 16 residues. As for this clone: The antigen remains undetermined.

Findings and caveats of the study: As a later analysis showed, several of the most significant clusters appeared to be linked to common viral pathogens. In a later analysis, at a false discovery rate of 0.05, 15,000 to 20,000 TCR beta sequences matched HLA alleles. In a later analysis, TCR beta V- and J-gene trimming was associated with a missense DCLRE1C variant.

The PCR had 60 Vbeta and 13 Jbeta primers. Method: immunoSEQ multiplex PCR; TCRdb's copy keeps in-frame clones and lacks some. The sample yields 60,000 to 80,000 clones, 70% to 85% seen once. Material: PBMCs. The source of this sequence is a woman aged 30 to 39 in good health and CMV-seronegative. V and J are TRBV7-2 and TRBJ1-2; D may be TRBD1 (6 bases). CDR3 amino acids: CASSLEEQGINYGYTF. As DNA, the CDR3 is TGTGCCAGCAGCTTAGAGGAACAGGGAATAAACTATGGCTACACCTTC.